The present entry profiles one T cell receptor (beta chain) with its context. Its antigen is unknown. These data come from a study of Graves' ophthalmopathy and Graves' hyperthyroidism. Study-wide results and caveats: In blood appeared most of the expanded thyroid clonotypes whose frequency exceeded 0.001.

RNA transcripts provided the template for amplifying TCR beta CDR3 regions. Following a first-round RT-PCR that used HTBI primers, a second-round multiplex PCR was carried out. TCRdb re-called the multiplex PCR reads with MiXCR, one entry per CDR3 protein. The top ten hold roughly an eighth of the sample, which has around 340,000 distinct CDR3 sequences, roughly a sixth seen once. Around 10 ml of fresh blood yielded the PBMCs by density gradient. This receptor was identified in an adult man with Graves' ophthalmopathy. The specimen sequenced was peripheral blood.

CDR3 in DNA: TGCAGTGCTATGGACAGTCCTAACTATGGCTACACCTTC. Translating it yields CSAMDSPNYGYTF. This chain links TRBV20-1 with TRBJ1-2, with a possible D match to TRBD1 (6 bases). Trimming pared 4 bases from V and 0 bases from J, leaving 9 bases between. This CDR3 region has 13 residues. Looked up from germline, CDR1 is DFQATT and CDR2 is SNEGSKA (reference sequence).